These T cell receptor beta chains were read from a single sample in a study of blood T cell repertoires in COVID-19. Clones were sequenced by immunoSEQ multiplex PCR, and TCRdb holds only the in-frame ones, with some missing. The table has about 190,000 clones, 70% to 85% seen once. The sample consisted of PBMCs or T cells enriched from blood (not recorded which). These receptors came from a woman aged 25 to 45 who had recovered from COVID-19. The CDR3 runs from the conserved cysteine through the conserved F or W. D genes are given only for firm matches. The size entry is marked missing in some rows and otherwise reads once, few, many or a size class.

CDR3aa | CDR3nt | abundance | v_gene | d_gene | j_gene
CASSKAMDTSGGTGDTQYF | TGTGCCAGCAGCAAAGCGATGGATACTAGCGGGGGGACCGGAGATACGCAGTATTTT | . | TRBV21-1 | . | TRBJ2-3
CASTADRHGYTF | TGTGCCAGCACCGCGGACAGGCATGGCTACACCTTC | once | TRBV28 | TRBD1 | TRBJ1-2
CASSQDPKGAGGGDEQFF | TGCGCCAGCAGCCAAGACCCCAAGGGAGCGGGAGGGGGGGATGAGCAGTTCTTC | . | TRBV4-1 | TRBD2 | TRBJ2-1
CASSSDRATNEKLFF | TGTGCCAGCAGCTCCGACAGAGCAACTAATGAAAAACTGTTTTTT | few | TRBV7-9 | . | TRBJ1-4
CASSSGTGTSSYNEQFF | TGCGCCAGCAGCTCCGGGACAGGGACCAGCTCCTACAATGAGCAGTTCTTC | . | TRBV5-1 | TRBD1 | TRBJ2-1
CASRPGISLGETQYF | TGTGCTAGCCGCCCCGGGATCTCCCTGGGGGAGACCCAGTACTTC | . | TRBV7-7 | . | TRBJ2-5
CSVELQGDYYGYTF | TGCAGCGTTGAACTACAGGGCGACTACTATGGCTACACCTTC | . | TRBV29-1 | . | TRBJ1-2
CASSQLTGGGLAIADTQYF | TGTGCCAGTAGCCAACTGACGGGCGGGGGGCTAGCTATCGCAGATACGCAGTATTTT | few | TRBV19 | TRBD2 | TRBJ2-3
CASSFTGAVEAFF | TGTGCCAGCAGCTTTACAGGGGCCGTTGAAGCTTTCTTT | . | TRBV5-5 | TRBD1 | TRBJ1-1
CASRKVASSYNEQFF | TGTGCCAGCAGGAAAGTAGCCTCTTCCTACAATGAGCAGTTCTTC | . | TRBV9 | . | TRBJ2-1
CASSPATVGEKLFF | TGTGCCAGCAGCCCGGCTACAGTCGGAGAAAAACTGTTTTTT | . | TRBV14 | . | TRBJ1-4
CASSLLATEAFF | TGTGCCAGCAGTTTGCTGGCCACTGAAGCTTTCTTT | . | TRBV28 | . | TRBJ1-1
CASSYELAGQETQYF | TGTGCCAGCAGTTACGAGTTAGCGGGGCAAGAGACCCAGTACTTC | . | TRBV6-2/TRBV6-3 | TRBD2 | TRBJ2-5
CASSLKGGTEAFF | TGTGCCAGCAGTTTAAAGGGGGGGACCGAAGCTTTCTTT | few | TRBV12-3/TRBV12-4 | . | TRBJ1-1
CASSPGRGPWQPQHF | TGTGCCAGCAGCCCTGGCAGGGGGCCTTGGCAGCCCCAGCATTTT | . | TRBV11-2 | TRBD1 | TRBJ1-5
CASSSTGYEQYF | TGTGCCAGTAGTTCAACAGGTTACGAGCAGTACTTC | . | TRBV19 | . | TRBJ2-7
CASSLLRGGRNTGELFF | TGTGCCAGCAGCTTACTAAGGGGGGGTCGGAACACCGGGGAGCTGTTTTTT | . | TRBV7-8 | . | TRBJ2-2
CASSDRNYGYTF | TGTGCCAGCAGTGACAGAAACTATGGCTACACCTTC | . | TRBV6-1 | . | TRBJ1-2
CASSSTGTGSFLSPLHF | TGTGCCAGTAGTTCTACCGGGACAGGGTCCTTCCTTTCACCCCTCCACTTT | once | TRBV19 | TRBD1 | TRBJ1-6
CASSLSGDRGPEKLFF | TGTGCCAGCAGCTTATCGGGGGACAGGGGGCCTGAAAAACTGTTTTTT | . | TRBV7-9 | TRBD1 | TRBJ1-4
CASSLVLAGGKETQYF | TGTGCCAGCAGCTTAGTACTAGCGGGAGGTAAAGAGACCCAGTACTTC | . | TRBV7-2 | TRBD2 | TRBJ2-5
CASSLDYYNEQFF | TGCGCCAGCAGCTTGGACTACTACAATGAGCAGTTCTTC | . | TRBV5-1 | . | TRBJ2-1
CASRGAVGTGDYGYTF | TGTGCCAGCAGAGGGGCTGTAGGGACAGGGGACTATGGCTACACCTTC | . | TRBV25-1 | TRBD1 | TRBJ1-2
CASTPRTGSNQPQHF | TGTGCCAGCACCCCTAGGACAGGAAGCAATCAGCCCCAGCATTTT | . | TRBV7-2 | TRBD1 | TRBJ1-5
CATSDSGTGHYGYTF | TGTGCCACCAGTGATTCCGGGACAGGGCACTATGGCTACACCTTC | . | TRBV24-1 | TRBD1 | TRBJ1-2
CASSFRGDGGYTF | TGTGCCAGCAGCTTCAGGGGTGACGGCGGCTACACCTTC | . | TRBV14 | . | TRBJ1-2
CASSLGTSWHNEQFF | TGCGCCAGCAGCTTGGGGACTAGCTGGCACAATGAGCAGTTCTTC | . | TRBV5-1 | TRBD2 | TRBJ2-1
CASSRRAQSTDTQYF | TGTGCCAGCAGTAGGCGAGCGCAAAGCACAGATACGCAGTATTTT | few | TRBV2 | . | TRBJ2-3
CASSLGGGKKLFF | TGTGCCAGCAGTTTGGGGGGAGGGAAAAAACTGTTTTTT | . | TRBV12-3/TRBV12-4 | . | TRBJ1-4
CASSDPAGVYGYTF | TGTGCCAGCAGTGACCCCGCAGGGGTCTATGGCTACACCTTC | . | TRBV28 | . | TRBJ1-2
CASSLGQGGYGYTF | TGTGCCAGCAGCTTAGGACAGGGAGGCTATGGCTACACCTTC | . | TRBV7-9 | TRBD1 | TRBJ1-2
CASSPTQRDYTF | TGTGCCAGCTCACCTACCCAACGGGACTACACCTTC | . | TRBV18 | . | TRBJ1-2
CASRILRTGDQVDSNQPQHF | TGTGCCAGCAGAATACTACGGACAGGGGATCAGGTGGATAGCAATCAGCCCCAGCATTTT | . | TRBV27 | TRBD1 | TRBJ1-5
CASSVGGDPTLNTQYF | TGTGCCAGCAGCGTAGGCGGGGACCCCACCCTTAATACGCAGTATTTT | . | TRBV9 | . | TRBJ2-3
CASSLSGPSYNEQFF | TGTGCCAGCAGCTTAAGTGGGCCCTCTTACAATGAGCAGTTCTTC | . | TRBV7-9 | . | TRBJ2-1
CAISESGQGGNSPLHF | TGTGCCATCAGTGAGTCGGGACAGGGGGGCAATTCACCCCTCCACTTT | . | TRBV10-3 | TRBD1 | TRBJ1-6
CASSQVRVQGSGNTIYF | TGCGCCAGCAGCCAAGTGAGGGTTCAAGGCTCTGGAAACACCATATATTTT | once | TRBV4-1 | . | TRBJ1-3
CASSSGTGGREKLFF | TGTGCCAGCAGCTCCGGGACAGGGGGGCGTGAAAAACTGTTTTTT | . | TRBV28 | TRBD1 | TRBJ1-4
CASSRRESNEKLFF | TGTGCCAGTAGTCGAAGGGAGTCAAATGAAAAACTGTTTTTT | . | TRBV19 | . | TRBJ1-4
CASGPGFTEAFF | TGTGCCAGCGGCCCAGGGTTCACTGAAGCTTTCTTT | . | TRBV9 | . | TRBJ1-1
CASSQPRATLGGSTEAFF | TGTGCCAGCAGCCAACCCCGGGCAACCTTAGGGGGAAGCACTGAAGCTTTCTTT | . | TRBV3-1/TRBV3-2 | . | TRBJ1-1
CASSTRTSGELFF | TGTGCCAGCAGCACGAGGACTAGTGGGGAGCTGTTTTTT | few | TRBV7-2 | TRBD2 | TRBJ2-2
CASSEVGPGMRSDTQYF | TGTGCCAGCAGTGAAGTGGGCCCCGGGATGAGGTCAGATACGCAGTATTTT | . | TRBV6-1 | . | TRBJ2-3
CASSRQGQGSYNEQFF | TGCGCCAGCAGCCGACAAGGGCAGGGGTCCTACAATGAGCAGTTCTTC | . | TRBV5-1 | . | TRBJ2-1
CASRITGYGYTF | TGTGCCAGCAGAATAACAGGATATGGCTACACCTTC | . | TRBV28 | . | TRBJ1-2
CASSLGRGTGNTIYF | TGTGCCAGCAGTTTGGGCAGGGGGACCGGAAACACCATATATTTT | few | TRBV28 | TRBD1 | TRBJ1-3
CASSRQATNEKLFF | TGTGCCAGCAGCAGACAGGCAACTAATGAAAAACTGTTTTTT | . | TRBV7-9 | . | TRBJ1-4